This is a list of T cell receptor beta chains from one sample in a study of blood T cell repertoires in COVID-19. The protocol was immunoSEQ multiplex PCR, while the TCRdb copy is restricted to in-frame clones and leaves out a portion. Of about 430,000 clones listed, about 90% are singletons. Sequenced input: peripheral blood. These receptors were taken from a man younger than 35 with COVID-19, enrolled during active disease. Each CDR3 is given with its conserved first and last residue. Fields, in order: D gene, V gene, J gene, clone size, CDR3 protein, CDR3 DNA. A D gene is named only where the DNA matches it firmly. The size of a clone is reported for some rows only, either as once, few or many, or as a class for expanded clones.

-	TRBV6-1	TRBJ1-1	-	CASSESLASNTEAFF	TGTGCCAGCAGTGAGTCCTTAGCCTCGAACACTGAAGCTTTCTTT
-	TRBV18	TRBJ2-7	once	CASSPNGGGPYEQYF	TGTGCCAGCTCACCGAATGGCGGAGGACCCTACGAGCAGTACTTC
-	TRBV19	TRBJ2-1	-	CASSRGLEQFF	TGTGCCAGTAGTCGCGGCCTTGAGCAGTTCTTC
TRBD1	TRBV6-1	TRBJ1-1	-	CASSEGQGGSEAFF	TGTGCCAGCAGTGAAGGACAGGGAGGCTCTGAAGCTTTCTTT
-	TRBV10-3	TRBJ1-5	-	CAISAGNQPQHF	TGTGCCATCAGTGCCGGCAATCAGCCCCAGCATTTT
-	TRBV5-4	TRBJ2-1	-	CASSLDRGNEQFF	TGTGCCAGCAGCTTGGACCGGGGAAATGAGCAGTTCTTC
-	TRBV3-1/TRBV3-2	TRBJ1-2	-	CASSQEWRVGDYGYTF	TGTGCCAGCAGCCAAGAGTGGCGGGTTGGGGACTATGGCTACACCTTC
TRBD1	TRBV6-6	TRBJ1-4	-	CASSSAPGQGTGRGEKLFF	TGTGCCAGCAGCTCCGCCCCGGGACAGGGGACGGGAAGGGGTGAAAAACTGTTTTTT
TRBD2	TRBV24-1	TRBJ2-5	-	CATSDAGAGEGETQYF	TGTGCCACCAGTGACGCCGGAGCGGGAGAGGGCGAGACCCAGTACTTC
-	TRBV12-5	TRBJ2-7	once	CASGLSRLPYEQYF	TGTGCTAGTGGTTTGTCCAGACTTCCCTACGAGCAGTACTTC
-	TRBV6-7	TRBJ1-6	-	CASSLIRAGDENSPLHF	TGTGCCAGCAGCTTAATCAGAGCAGGGGATGAGAATTCACCCCTCCACTTT
-	TRBV5-6	TRBJ1-1	-	CASSTQGRRAFF	TGTGCCAGCAGCACCCAGGGGAGACGAGCTTTCTTT
-	TRBV5-4	TRBJ1-2	few	CASSLSGRQAGYGYTF	TGTGCCAGCAGTTTGAGTGGGAGACAAGCAGGCTATGGCTACACCTTC
-	TRBV27	TRBJ2-7	-	CASSLRRDGYEQYF	TGTGCCAGCAGTTTACGCAGGGATGGCTACGAGCAGTACTTC
TRBD1	TRBV7-2	TRBJ2-7	-	CASSEGAGTYEQYF	TGTGCCAGCAGCGAGGGGGCAGGAACCTACGAGCAGTACTTC
-	TRBV24-1	TRBJ1-2	-	CATRKMVGGDLENYGYTF	TGTGCCACCAGAAAGATGGTAGGCGGGGACCTAGAGAACTATGGCTACACCTTC
-	TRBV12-3/TRBV12-4	TRBJ2-2	-	CASSLNTGELFF	TGTGCCAGCAGTCTGAACACCGGGGAGCTGTTTTTT
TRBD1	TRBV2	TRBJ1-2	-	CASNGQGLWGYTF	TGTGCCAGCAATGGACAGGGCCTATGGGGCTACACCTTC
-	TRBV19	TRBJ1-1	-	CASSRDRGYTEAFF	TGTGCCAGTAGCCGCGACAGAGGTTACACTGAAGCTTTCTTT
TRBD2	TRBV6-1	TRBJ2-5	-	CASSGAGGVVETQYF	TGTGCCAGCAGTGGAGCCGGGGGGGTTGTAGAGACCCAGTACTTC
-	TRBV5-4	TRBJ2-2	-	CASSHNQGIGELFF	TGTGCCAGCAGCCATAACCAGGGGATCGGGGAGCTGTTTTTT
TRBD1	TRBV3-1/TRBV3-2	TRBJ1-6	-	CASSLETGFLMDSPLHF	TGTGCCAGCAGCCTCGAGACAGGGTTCTTGATGGATTCACCCCTCCACTTT
TRBD1	TRBV6-5	TRBJ1-1	-	CASSYSRTGGTEAFF	TGTGCCAGCAGTTACTCGAGGACAGGAGGAACTGAAGCTTTCTTT
TRBD1	TRBV2	TRBJ1-5	-	CASSEETGVGQPQHF	TGTGCCAGCAGTGAGGAGACAGGGGTAGGTCAGCCCCAGCATTTT
-	TRBV28	TRBJ1-1	-	CASRRDRFSTEAFF	TGTGCCAGCAGACGCGACAGGTTTAGCACTGAAGCTTTCTTT
TRBD1	TRBV19	TRBJ2-2	-	CASSFLDRRDTGELFF	TGTGCCAGTTCCTTTTTGGACAGGCGGGACACCGGGGAGCTGTTTTTT
-	TRBV24-1	TRBJ2-2	-	CATSEVQGIASTGELFF	TGTGCCACCAGTGAAGTTCAGGGCATAGCATCCACCGGGGAGCTGTTTTTT
-	TRBV18	TRBJ1-1	-	CASSQGRDTEAFF	TGTGCCAGCTCACAGGGGAGGGACACTGAAGCTTTCTTT
TRBD1	TRBV27	TRBJ1-1	-	CASSPDRLGTEAFF	TGTGCCAGCAGTCCGGACAGGTTGGGCACTGAAGCTTTCTTT
-	TRBV29-1	TRBJ2-2	once	CSVPQGGTGELFF	TGCAGCGTTCCACAGGGTGGCACCGGGGAGCTGTTTTTT
TRBD1	TRBV6-5	TRBJ2-2	-	CASSQTGVGELFF	TGTGCCAGCAGCCAGACAGGGGTCGGGGAGCTGTTTTTT
-	TRBV18	TRBJ2-7	-	CASSPSRDILYEQYF	TGTGCCAGCTCACCGTCCCGGGACATCCTCTACGAGCAGTACTTC
-	TRBV11-2	TRBJ2-1	few	CASSSHPVGNEQFF	TGTGCCAGCAGCTCGCACCCCGTCGGCAATGAGCAGTTCTTC
-	TRBV7-9	TRBJ2-6	-	CASKPFGANVLTF	TGTGCCAGCAAGCCCTTTGGGGCCAACGTCCTGACTTTC
-	TRBV30	TRBJ1-5	-	CACNREGQPQHF	TGTGCCTGTAACAGGGAGGGTCAGCCCCAGCATTTT
-	TRBV11-3	TRBJ1-3	-	CASSLEGRGWYTIYF	TGTGCCAGCAGCTTAGAGGGCAGGGGATGGTACACCATATATTTT
-	TRBV19	TRBJ1-5	-	CASSIAQGPRHQHF	TGTGCCAGTAGTATAGCCCAGGGGCCCCGTCACCAGCATTTT
TRBD2	TRBV4-1	TRBJ2-7	-	CASSQAGGDYYEQYF	TGCGCCAGCAGCCAGGCGGGGGGAGATTACTACGAGCAGTACTTC
-	TRBV2	TRBJ1-1	-	CASNGQLGWNTEAFF	TGTGCCAGCAATGGACAGTTGGGGTGGAACACTGAAGCTTTCTTT
TRBD1	TRBV11-2	TRBJ2-2	-	CASSLVGTGGTGELFF	TGTGCCAGCAGCTTAGTCGGGACAGGGGGTACCGGGGAGCTGTTTTTT
TRBD2	TRBV28	TRBJ2-7	-	CASSFTSGRPYEQYF	TGTGCCAGCAGTTTTACTAGCGGGAGGCCCTACGAGCAGTACTTC
-	TRBV30	TRBJ2-3	-	CAWTSARTDTQYF	TGTGCCTGGACTAGCGCACGCACAGATACGCAGTATTTT
-	TRBV2	TRBJ2-5	-	CASKGEGEETQYF	TGTGCCAGCAAGGGGGAGGGGGAAGAGACCCAGTACTTC
TRBD1	TRBV6-5	TRBJ2-2	few	CASSYSKTGLGELFF	TGTGCCAGCAGTTACTCCAAGACAGGGCTCGGGGAGCTGTTTTTT
TRBD2	TRBV5-4	TRBJ2-3	-	CASRWGLAGGPGDTQYF	TGTGCCAGCAGGTGGGGACTAGCGGGGGGGCCAGGAGATACGCAGTATTTT
-	TRBV11-1	TRBJ1-1	-	CASSLRADMNTEAFF	TGTGCCAGCAGCTTGAGGGCAGACATGAACACTGAAGCTTTCTTT
TRBD1	TRBV14	TRBJ2-7	-	CASSRDRTYEQYF	TGTGCCAGCAGCCGGGACAGAACCTACGAGCAGTACTTC
-	TRBV11-3	TRBJ2-7	many	CASSSGTFATSYEQYF	TGTGCCAGCAGCTCGGGGACTTTTGCTACCTCCTACGAGCAGTACTTC
-	TRBV5-1	TRBJ2-6	once	CASSLDRGNSGANVLTF	TGCGCCAGCAGCTTGGATCGGGGTAACTCTGGGGCCAACGTCCTGACTTTC
-	TRBV13	TRBJ2-7	-	CASTPTGGSSYEQYF	TGTGCCAGCACCCCAACCGGAGGGAGCTCCTACGAGCAGTACTTC
-	TRBV7-9	TRBJ2-2	once	CASSFLWGTNTGELFF	TGTGCCAGCAGCTTCCTTTGGGGGACTAACACCGGGGAGCTGTTTTTT
TRBD2	TRBV11-2	TRBJ2-1	-	CASSLETSGRHNEQFF	TGTGCCAGCAGCTTAGAAACTAGCGGGAGACACAATGAGCAGTTCTTC
-	TRBV28	TRBJ1-5	-	CASSLSQVGQPQHF	TGTGCCAGCAGTTTATCACAGGTTGGTCAGCCCCAGCATTTT